This paragraph covers one T cell receptor (beta chain) sequence. Its antigen remains unknown. Germline CDR1 is MNHEY and CDR2 is SMNVEV (reference sequence). The CDR3 length is 16 residues. Trimming at V came to 6 bases and at J to 3 bases, leaving 8 bases not matched to a gene. The sample comes from a study of T cell repertoires in cytomegalovirus infection. Study background: TCR beta signatures that were public indicated CMV infection and matching HLA type. Regarding the study as a whole: The response measured ex vivo was dominated by TCR beta clonotypes (HLA-C-restricted and CMV-specific). CMV carriers with the relevant HLA were identified by cumulative public TCR beta family frequency.

TCRdb independently ran MiXCR on the reads; one entry per CDR3 protein. The sample includes 700,000 to 950,000 distinct CDR3 sequences, approximately 32% of them seen just once. Source: cultured CD8+ T cells from PBMCs, taken from culture after CMV antigen stimulation. The clonotype originates from a human donor in good health (CMV status not recorded). Some clones in this sample may be carry-over from other donors' samples. The chain uses TRBV27 and TRBJ2-6, with 7 nucleotides matching TRBD2. In nucleotides, the CDR3 is TGTGCCAGCAGCCAAACCCCGGGAGGTGGGGCCAACGTCCTGACTTTC. This codes for CASSQTPGGGANVLTF.